Presented here are 22 T cell receptor beta chains from one specimen sequenced in a study of molecular identifiers for immune sequencing clone quantification. TCRdb passed the PCR reads through MiXCR, listing each CDR3 protein once. Here the sample spans approximately 550,000 distinct CDR3 sequences, around 23% being singletons. Material: naive CD8+ T cells from blood, with Jurkat cell RNA spiked in. Subset defined: FACS-sorted CD8+CD4-CCR7+CD45RA+ naive T cells. All receptors come from a human donor in good health. Some libraries in this study had Jurkat cell RNA spiked in.

The J gene is TRBJ1-1, the V gene TRBV6-2 or TRBV6-3; 9 bases are shared with TRBD1. With V trimmed by 6 bases and J by 4 bases, 12 bases remained unmatched. The CDR3 consists of 16 residues. From germline, CDR1 is MNHEY and CDR2 SVGEGT. CDR3 in amino acids: CASRHRGQGEGTEAFF. CDR3 DNA sequence: TGTGCCAGCAGACACAGGGGGCAGGGCGAGGGCACTGAAGCTTTCTTT.

This clonotype was found a few times. The gene calls are TRBV28 and TRBJ1-1; tentatively, D is TRBD1 (6 bases). V shed 2 bases and J shed 7 bases, with 11 bases lying between them. The CDR3 has 13 amino acids. CDR1 and CDR2 (germline): MDHEN, SYDVKM. Here the CDR3 DNA reads TGTGCCAGCAGTTTACCGGGGGGCTATGAAGCTTTCTTT. This encodes CASSLPGGYEAFF.

This clonotype was counted only a few times. The V gene is TRBV9, the J gene TRBJ1-1; 11 bases line up with TRBD1. The J segment lost 6 bases and the V segment lost 3 bases, leaving 13 bases of the junction unmatched. In germline, CDR1 is SGDLS, CDR2 YYNGEE. The CDR3 totals 17 residues. The CDR3 region has the DNA TGTGCCAGCAGCGCGCAGAATGAACCGGGACAGGGGGCTGAAGCTTTCTTT. As protein: CASSAQNEPGQGAEAFF. The whole variable domain, remainder taken from reference TRBV9 and TRBJ1-1, is DSGVTQTPKHLITATGQRVTLRCSPRSGDLSVYWYQQSLDQGLQFLIQYYNGEERAKGNILERFSAQQFPDLHSELNLSSLELGDSALYFCASSAQNEPGQGAEAFFGQGTRLTVV.

In this sample, this clonotype turned up a few times. The chain recombines TRBV4-1 with TRBJ1-5; 9 bases agree with TRBD1. The V and J ends lost 0 bases and 7 bases, in that order; junction bases with no gene match: 7. This CDR3 is 16 amino acids long. CDR1 MGHRA and CDR2 YSYEKL come from the germline V gene. The CDR3 DNA reads as TGCGCCAGCAGCCAAGACGCGGGGACAGGGAGACAGCCCCAGCATTTT. Amino acids: CASSQDAGTGRQPQHF.

The table lists this clonotype with many counts. The CDR3 DNA is TGTGCCAGCTCACCGCCGGGGGACAGCCCAAATCAGCCCCAGCATTTT. Translation: CASSPPGDSPNQPQHF. The chain is built from TRBV18 and TRBJ1-5; 7 bases fit TRBD1. The CDR3 totals 16 residues. The germline V gene encodes CDR1 KGHSH and CDR2 LQKENI. V lost 3 bases and J lost 4; bases outside the gene matches: 9.

The chain uses TRBV21-1 and TRBJ2-3; the table's D call, TRBD1, has no DNA check behind it. TRBV21-1 is noted as a pseudogene. The CDR3 consists of 17 residues. The CDR3 bases are TGTGCCAGCAGCAAAGATGGCAGATCCCCCCCCACAGATACGCAGTATTTT. This gives the protein CASSKDGRSPPTDTQYF.

This sequence joins TRBV7-6 and TRBJ2-7, with D unclear. Between the trimmed V and J ends, which lost 0 bases and 3 bases, there was a span of 6 bases. Germline V gene lookup returns CDR1 SGHVS and CDR2 FNYEAQ. This CDR3 spans 13 amino acids. The CDR3 nucleotides read TGTGCCAGCAGCTTAGCCCTAAACTACGAGCAGTACTTC. It encodes CASSLALNYEQYF.

This clonotype has just a few counts. The chain employs TRBV3-1 and TRBJ2-2; D may be TRBD1 (6 bases). This CDR3 contains 15 residues. CDR1 LGHDT and CDR2 YNNKEL come from the germline V gene (reference sequence). Trimming shortened V by 1 base and J by 5 bases, and 11 bases separated the two germline ends. The CDR3 sequence is CASSQVGAVTGELFF. CDR3 coding DNA: TGTGCCAGCAGCCAAGTGGGGGCAGTGACCGGGGAGCTGTTTTTT.

This clonotype was recorded a few times. V and J are TRBV3-1 and TRBJ2-2; 7 nucleotides match TRBD2. Germline V gene lookup returns CDR1 LGHDT and CDR2 YNNKEL (reference sequence). The CDR3 is made up of 15 amino acids. Trimming at V came to 3 bases and at J to 6 bases, leaving 7 bases not matched to a gene. As DNA, the CDR3 is TGTGCCAGCAGCCAGAAAGAGCGGGGACCCGGGGAGCTGTTTTTT. Protein product: CASSQKERGPGELFF.

Points on this clonotype: The germline gene is not matched at one end of the junction; a read error may be the cause. DNA for the CDR3: TGTGCCTGCAGTTACTCGCAGGGGGCTCCTCAGCCCCAGCATTTT. It codes for CACSYSQGAPQPQHF. This chain uses TRBV6-6 with TRBJ1-5; 8 bases map to TRBD1. CDR1 MNHNY and CDR2 SVGAGI come from the germline V gene (reference sequence). There are 15 residues in the CDR3.

There are many counts of this clonotype. The chain joins TRBV5-4 to TRBJ2-7, with a weak D call TRBD2 (5 bases). Trimming shortened V by 0 bases and J by 4 bases, and 14 bases separated the two germline ends. The CDR3 covers 15 residues. Germline V gene lookup returns CDR1 SGHNT and CDR2 YYREEE (reference sequence). This chain's CDR3 is CASSLGTDRTYEQYF. The DNA for the CDR3 is TGTGCCAGCAGCTTGGGGACGGACCGGACTTACGAGCAGTACTTC.

This clonotype showed up many times. The chain carries TRBV14 and TRBJ1-2; D unresolved. The CDR3 length is 16 residues. Germline V CDR1 and CDR2: SGHDN, FVKESK. V lost 1 base to trimming and J lost 0 bases, with 12 bases between them. The CDR3 DNA reads as TGTGCCAGCAGCCAAGTATTCGATCAAGCTAACTATGGCTACACCTTC. It yields the protein CASSQVFDQANYGYTF.

This chain joins TRBV5-5 and TRBJ2-5, with 7 positions matching TRBD2. Germline V gene lookup returns CDR1 SGHKS and CDR2 YYEKEE (reference sequence). The CDR3 is 16 amino acids. V lost 4 bases and J lost 5; bases outside the gene matches: 14. The CDR3 nucleotides read TGTGCCAGCAGCCCGGGAGGAAGGGTTATCAGGGAGACCCAGTACTTC. Translating gives CASSPGGRVIRETQYF.

This clonotype came up many times. This chain connects TRBV28 to TRBJ2-7, with D possibly being TRBD1 or TRBD2 (5 bases each). The CDR3 has 16 amino acids. The germline gives CDR1 MDHEN, CDR2 SYDVKM. V was cut by 3 bases and J by 4 bases, with 19 bases left in between. The CDR3 DNA reads as TGTGCCAGCAGTTTTTATGACAGAACAGGCGGGTACGAGCAGTACTTC. It translates to CASSFYDRTGGYEQYF.

On this clonotype itself: A much more abundant neighbour one base away suggests this may be a read error. No conserved phenylalanine or tryptophan ends this CDR3, so it is likely a read error. The chain joins TRBV5-6 to TRBJ2-1, with a tentative D call TRBD1 (5 bases). The length of the CDR3 is 17 residues. Germline CDR1 and CDR2: SGHDT and YYEEEE. V was shortened by 2 bases and J by 2 bases, with 17 bases between the two germline ends. The CDR3 here is CASSFQEGVPAYNEQFS. CDR3 DNA sequence: TGTGCCAGCAGCTTTCAAGAAGGGGTACCCGCCTACAATGAGCAGTTCTCC.

This clonotype is a singleton in its sample. Because it lacks the conserved phenylalanine or tryptophan at the end, this CDR3 is likely a read error. The CDR3 nucleotides read TGTGCCAGCAGCTTGGGACTAACATACACAGATACGCAGTATCTT. It specifies CASSLGLTYTDTQYL. The chain employs TRBV7-2 and TRBJ2-3; the match to TRBD2 covers 7 bases. Germline values: CDR1 SGHTA, CDR2 FQGNSA. This CDR3 has 15 amino acids. V was pared by 3 bases and J by 2 bases, with 5 bases of the junction left unmatched.

The genes are TRBV6-1 and TRBJ2-7; 8 positions match TRBD1. Trimming removed 1 base from V and 3 bases from J; junction bases left unmatched: 5. The germline V gene encodes CDR1 MNHNS and CDR2 SASEGT. This CDR3 comprises 15 residues. The CDR3 here is CASSEDRGFGYEQYF. The CDR3 nucleotides read TGTGCCAGCAGTGAAGACAGGGGGTTTGGCTACGAGCAGTACTTC.

This chain connects TRBV27 to TRBJ2-1; D may be TRBD1 (5 bases). The germline V gene has CDR1 MNHEY and CDR2 SMNVEV (reference sequence). There are 14 residues in the CDR3. V was pared by 3 bases and J by 5 bases, with 11 bases between. The CDR3 DNA follows: TGTGCCAGCAGTTTGAATGGGGCAGACAATGAGCAGTTCTTC. Protein: CASSLNGADNEQFF.

This clonotype was counted only a few times. A junction end diverges from the germline sequence, so it may reflect a read error. The V call is TRBV29-1, the J call TRBJ2-7; 9 nucleotides align to TRBD1. Germline lookup yields CDR1 SQVTM and CDR2 ANQGSEA. The CDR3 consists of 11 residues. CDR3 nucleotide sequence: TGCAGCGTTGATAGGGACAGGGTAAGCTCATTC. Protein sequence: CSVDRDRVSSF.

To note about this clonotype: This sequence may be a read error, since a much larger clone differs from it by one base. The chain couples TRBV28 to TRBJ2-7, with no clear D. Trimming left V 3 bases short and J 5 bases short, with 17 bases between. This CDR3 comprises 15 residues. The germline gives CDR1 MDHEN, CDR2 SYDVKM. In DNA form, the CDR3 reads TGTGCCAGCAGTTTCCGGTGCATCCTATTTGACGAGCAGTACTTC. Translated: CASSFRCILFDEQYF.

This clonotype was picked up a small number of times. This chain connects TRBV12-3 or TRBV12-4 to TRBJ2-7; D is possibly TRBD1 (6 bases). The V end was cut by 1 base, the J end by 3 bases, with 13 bases between. This CDR3 is built from 15 residues. CDR3 sequence reads: CASSLERTAIYEQYF. CDR3 nucleotide sequence: TGTGCCAGCAGTTTAGAGAGGACAGCCATCTACGAGCAGTACTTC.

The sample holds many counts of this clonotype. The V call is TRBV30, the J call TRBJ1-3; D uncertain. V lost 4 bases and J 1 base, leaving 11 bases between the germline ends. This CDR3 comprises 14 residues. Germline V gives CDR1 GTSNPN, CDR2 SVGIG (reference sequence). CDR3 protein: CAWKDLDSGNTIYF. The CDR3 region has the DNA TGTGCCTGGAAAGATTTAGATTCTGGAAACACCATATATTTT.